What follows is one TCR beta chain and its context. PCR used 60 Vbeta primers and 13 Jbeta primers. TCRdb's copy holds only in-frame clones and misses some; the assay was immunoSEQ multiplex PCR. This table holds around 170,000 clones, 70% to 80% found once. This sample stems from a study of cytomegalovirus exposure and HLA in healthy donors. Germline CDR1 SEHNR, CDR2 FQNEAQ (reference sequence). V was pared by 0 bases and J by 2 bases, with 9 bases of the junction left unmatched. The CDR3 runs to 17 residues. The chain has TRBV7-9 and TRBJ1-2; 7 bases fit TRBD1. This receptor was obtained from a man aged 18 to 29 in good health and CMV-seronegative. The sequencing sample was made of PBMCs. The CDR3 bases are TGTGCCAGCAGCTTAGCGGTTGGGACAGCCTTAAACTATGGCTACACCTTC. Translated, it gives CASSLAVGTALNYGYTF. The variable domain in full, with the rest retrieved from reference TRBV7-9 and TRBJ1-2, is DTGVSQNPRHKITKRGQNVTFRCDPISEHNRLYWYRQTLGQGPEFLTYFQNEAQLEKSRLLSDRFSAERPKGSFSTLEIQRTEQGDSAMYLCASSLAVGTALNYGYTFGSGTRLTVV.